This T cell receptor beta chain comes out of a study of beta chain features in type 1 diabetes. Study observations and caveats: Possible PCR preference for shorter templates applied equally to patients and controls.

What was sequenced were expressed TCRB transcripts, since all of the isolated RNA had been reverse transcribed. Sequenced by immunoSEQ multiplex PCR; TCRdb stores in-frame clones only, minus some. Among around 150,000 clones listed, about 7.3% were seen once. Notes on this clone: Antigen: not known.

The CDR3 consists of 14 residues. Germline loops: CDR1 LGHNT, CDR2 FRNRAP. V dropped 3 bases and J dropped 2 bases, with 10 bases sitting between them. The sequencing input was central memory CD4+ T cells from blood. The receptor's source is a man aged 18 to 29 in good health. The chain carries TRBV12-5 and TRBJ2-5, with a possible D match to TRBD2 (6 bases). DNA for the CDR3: TGTGCTAGTGGTTTATCCGGGACTCAAGAGACCCAGTACTTC. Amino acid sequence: CASGLSGTQETQYF.